The clone carrying this T cell receptor (beta chain) has ten or more counts. The same CDR3 can be traced to other DNA sequences in this sample. The data stem from a study of blood T cell repertoires in COVID-19. The overall study: Sites across the United States, Italy and Spain contributed samples from acute and convalescent COVID-19. Sample material is recorded as cDNA or gDNA derived from T cells, B-cell-depleted T cells, or PBMCs.

As originally analysed: Reference gene primer amplification yielded estimated nucleated cell counts. Method: immunoSEQ multiplex PCR; TCRdb's copy keeps in-frame clones and lacks some. V and J calls and clone size are copied from that table; D and trimming were computed from the DNA. The sample carries about 220,000 clones, 84% recorded once. Germline V lookup: CDR1 LGHDT, CDR2 YNNKEL (reference sequence). The CDR3 is made up of 17 amino acids. With 4 bases clipped from V and 0 bases from J, the junction kept 7 bases outside the gene matches. V is TRBV3-1 (or the pseudogene TRBV3-2) and J is TRBJ1-2; 11 bases align to TRBD1. This TCR came from an older woman who had recovered from COVID-19. Input material: peripheral blood. The CDR3 DNA is TGTGCCAGCAGCCGACGGACAGGGGGCCTTACTAACTATGGCTACACCTTC. Translation: CASSRRTGGLTNYGYTF.